These 30 T cell receptor beta chains were sequenced from one sample in a study of T-cell memory formation after mild COVID-19. MiXCR was run by TCRdb on the 5' RACE reads, yielding one entry per CDR3 protein. The top ten clones hold around 13% of a sample with 400,000 or so distinct CDR3 sequences, over 20% of them seen once. Sequencing was performed on PBMCs or a T cell subset sorted from them (not recorded which). These receptors all come from an adult woman who had mild COVID-19 (a few samples of this study predate the infection). Cell type and time point are not known.

This chain connects TRBV9 to TRBJ2-3, with a tentative D call TRBD1 (6 bases). V was trimmed by 3 bases and J by 8 bases, leaving 16 bases between them. Germline CDR1 and CDR2: SGDLS and YYNGEE. There are 14 residues in the CDR3. The CDR3 region has the DNA TGTGCCAGCAGCGCGGGGACGGTACAGGGTACGCAGTATTTT. This translates into CASSAGTVQGTQYF.

This clonotype occurred a few times. CDR3 DNA: TGTGCCAGCAGCTTCGGGACAGCCAATTCACCCCTCCACTTT. This gives the protein CASSFGTANSPLHF. The J gene is TRBJ1-6, the V gene TRBV7-3, with 7 bases aligning to TRBD1. This CDR3 is 14 amino acids long. The ends lost 3 bases at V and 7 bases at J; junction bases unmatched: 3. Germline V lookup: CDR1 SGHTA, CDR2 FQGTGA.

At least ten counts were recorded for this clonotype. V usage is TRBV5-1 and J usage is TRBJ2-7; D assignment may be TRBD1 or TRBD2 (6 bases each). Germline values: CDR1 SGHRS, CDR2 YFSETQ. The CDR3 has 14 amino acids. The V end was cut by 1 base, the J end by 12 bases, with 20 bases between. DNA of the CDR3: TGCGCCAGCAGCTTGAGACAAGCCGGAGGGGGATGGTACTTC. It is translated as CASSLRQAGGGWYF.

This clonotype has a handful of counts. The chain recombines TRBV20-1 with TRBJ2-1; D call uncertain. The V end was cut by 5 bases, the J end by 9 bases, with 8 bases between. The CDR3 length is 10 residues. The germline CDR1 and CDR2 sequences are DFQATT and SNEGSKA (reference sequence). The CDR3 bases are TGCAGTGCTGGCCACGGTGAGCAGTTCTTC. This codes for CSAGHGEQFF.

Only a few counts were recorded for this clonotype. The chain uses TRBV12-3 or TRBV12-4 and TRBJ2-2, with a possible D match to TRBD1 (6 bases). With 5 bases removed from V and 0 bases from J, the gap between germline ends came to 10 bases. CDR3 length equals 15 residues. CDR3 residues: CASSPGTPNTGELFF. The CDR3 coding sequence is TGTGCCAGCAGTCCCGGGACACCGAACACCGGGGAGCTGTTTTTT.

This clonotype was observed a handful of times. This chain links TRBV20-1 with TRBJ1-4, with D possibly matching TRBD1 (6 bases). The CDR3 is made up of 12 amino acids. V lost 7 bases to trimming and J lost 6 bases, with 12 bases between them. Germline V lookup: CDR1 DFQATT, CDR2 SNEGSKA (reference sequence). DNA for the CDR3: TGCAGTGGGTGGACAGAGGATGAAAAACTGTTTTTT. As protein: CSGWTEDEKLFF.

This clonotype was detected ten times or more. The J gene is TRBJ1-2, the V gene TRBV29-1, with D maybe TRBD1 (5 bases). Germline values: CDR1 SQVTM, CDR2 ANQGSEA. The germline V and J ends were trimmed by 5 bases and 6 bases, with 19 bases remaining between them. CDR3 size: 14 residues. The CDR3 here is CSVFESGSVDGYTF. CDR3 coding DNA: TGCAGCGTTTTTGAATCAGGGAGTGTTGATGGCTACACCTTC.

This clonotype was counted between two and nine times. The V call is TRBV5-5, the J call TRBJ1-1; no clear D. V was pared by 0 bases and J by 0 bases, with 15 bases between. Germline CDR1 SGHKS, CDR2 YYEKEE (reference sequence). The CDR3 is 17 amino acids. The CDR3 region is CASSLAPGVALNTEAFF. The CDR3 nucleotides read TGTGCCAGCAGCTTGGCCCCCGGGGTGGCGTTGAACACTGAAGCTTTCTTT.

This clonotype was detected ten times or more. V gene TRBV5-1 combines with J gene TRBJ1-1, with D unresolved. V gave up 0 bases and J gave up 1 base, with 7 bases separating them. Germline V gives CDR1 SGHRS, CDR2 YFSETQ. This CDR3 spans 14 amino acids. In DNA form, the CDR3 reads TGCGCCAGCAGCTTGGAGCTGTCGAACACTGAAGCTTTCTTT. Protein product: CASSLELSNTEAFF.

This clonotype was detected only a few times. The chain has TRBV10-3 and TRBJ1-2, with D hard to call. The V end was cut by 3 bases, the J end by 6 bases, with 11 bases between. CDR3 length: 13 residues. Germline V gene data show CDR1 as ENHRY and CDR2 as SYGVKD. The CDR3 loop reads CAISEMVGDGYTF. In DNA form, the CDR3 reads TGTGCCATCAGTGAAATGGTTGGGGATGGCTACACCTTC.

The chain recombines TRBV5-1 with TRBJ2-7, with 8 bases matching TRBD1. The CDR3 is made up of 15 amino acids. Germline V CDR1 and CDR2: SGHRS, YFSETQ. V was clipped by 4 bases and J by 3 bases; unmatched bases: 9. For the CDR3, the DNA is TGCGCCAGCAGCCAGGACAGGGCAACCCGCTACGAGCAGTACTTC. Translating it yields CASSQDRATRYEQYF.

This rearrangement joins TRBV20-1 to TRBJ2-1; 7 bases line up with TRBD2. This CDR3 is built from 11 residues. The germline V gene has CDR1 DFQATT and CDR2 SNEGSKA (reference sequence). The trim removed 6 bases at V and 8 bases at J, leaving 4 bases unmatched. This chain's CDR3 is CSATRGDEQFF. DNA of the CDR3: TGCAGTGCCACTCGGGGGGATGAGCAGTTCTTC.

The chain has TRBV3-1 and TRBJ1-1; tentative D call: TRBD1 (5 bases). The CDR3 extends over 14 amino acids. V was cut by 0 bases and J by 4 bases, with 9 bases left in between. In germline, CDR1 is LGHDT, CDR2 YNNKEL (reference sequence). The DNA of the CDR3 is TGTGCCAGCAGCCAAGACGCAGGGTTCACTGAAGCTTTCTTT. As protein: CASSQDAGFTEAFF.

The V gene is TRBV7-9, the J gene TRBJ1-2; tentative D call: TRBD1 (5 bases). CDR1 and CDR2 from the germline V gene are SEHNR and FQNEAQ (reference sequence). This CDR3 comprises 13 residues. V was cut by 5 bases and J by 6 bases, with 13 bases left in between. As DNA, the CDR3 is TGTGCCAGCAGCCACCAGGTGGGGGATGGCTACACCTTC. As protein: CASSHQVGDGYTF. Looking up the rest from reference TRBV7-9 and TRBJ1-2 gives the full variable domain: DTGVSQNPRHKITKRGQNVTFRCDPISEHNRLYWYRQTLGQGPEFLTYFQNEAQLEKSRLLSDRFSAERPKGSFSTLEIQRTEQGDSAMYLCASSHQVGDGYTFGSGTRLTVV.

This clonotype was counted many times. The rearrangement uses TRBV7-9 and TRBJ1-1; TRBD1 agrees at 8 bases. CDR3 length: 15 residues. Germline V gene sequence: CDR1 SEHNR, CDR2 FQNEAQ (reference sequence). Germline trimming cut 1 base from V and 3 bases from J; bases unmatched to any gene: 4. The CDR3 protein is CASSLGQGRDTEAFF. CDR3 nucleotide sequence: TGTGCCAGCAGCTTAGGACAGGGGAGAGACACTGAAGCTTTCTTT.

The gene calls are TRBV12-3 or TRBV12-4 and TRBJ2-3; TRBD2 matches at 10 bases. J was trimmed by 2 bases and V by 5 bases; bases with no gene match: 7. The CDR3 contains 16 residues. The CDR3 DNA reads TGTGCCAGCAGTCCACGTAGCGGGGGGCACACAGATACGCAGTATTTT. Its translation: CASSPRSGGHTDTQYF.

The rearrangement joins TRBV11-1 to TRBJ2-4, with TRBD2 matching 11 bases. V shed 5 bases and J 1 base; nucleotides not matched to a gene: 13. Germline lookup yields CDR1 SGHAT and CDR2 FQDESV (reference sequence). The CDR3 runs 19 residues. CDR3 sequence (DNA): TGTGCCAGCAGCCCCCGAGGAGAGGTAGCGGGAGGGGCCAAAAACATTCAGTACTTC. Translation: CASSPRGEVAGGAKNIQYF.

A few counts support this clonotype. The chain carries TRBV20-1 and TRBJ2-3; 13 bases map to TRBD2. CDR3 size: 16 residues. CDR1 and CDR2 from the germline V gene are DFQATT and SNEGSKA (reference sequence). V lost 1 base and J lost 1; bases outside the gene matches: 2. The CDR3 bases are TGCAGTGCTAGAGTGGGGACTAGCGGGGGCACAGATACGCAGTATTTT. It encodes CSARVGTSGGTDTQYF.

The rearrangement uses TRBV5-1 and TRBJ1-1; D gene ambiguous. Germline V lookup: CDR1 SGHRS, CDR2 YFSETQ. The CDR3 has 14 amino acids. Trimming pared 7 bases from V and 2 bases from J, leaving 15 bases between. The CDR3 region is CASRSRTANTEAFF. The CDR3, as DNA: TGCGCCAGCCGGAGCAGAACAGCTAACACTGAAGCTTTCTTT.

This clonotype was seen at least ten times. V is TRBV4-3 and J is TRBJ2-3; no definite D call. This CDR3 has 17 residues. Trimming left V 0 bases short and J 3 bases short, with 16 bases between. Looked up from germline, CDR1 is LGHNA and CDR2 is YSLEER. The CDR3 DNA reads as TGCGCCAGCAGCCAAGAAGGAGACTTTGGCAGAACAGATACGCAGTATTTT. Translation: CASSQEGDFGRTDTQYF.

V usage is TRBV7-2 and J usage is TRBJ2-4, with D possibly TRBD2 on 5 matching bases. CDR3 length: 17 amino acids. Trimming removed 5 bases from V and 1 base from J, with 18 bases in between. The germline CDR1 and CDR2 sequences are SGHTA and FQGNSA. CDR3 coding DNA: TGTGCCAGCAGCAACGAGGCCCCCGGCGGGGCCAAAAACATTCAGTACTTC. Its translation is CASSNEAPGGAKNIQYF.

The chain combines TRBV7-2 with TRBJ1-2; no reliable D call. The CDR3 extends over 15 amino acids. CDR1 SGHTA and CDR2 FQGNSA come from the germline V gene. V was pared by 4 bases and J by 2 bases, with 14 bases between. The CDR3 loop is CASSSPWARNYGYTF. The CDR3 DNA reads TGTGCCAGCAGCTCCCCGTGGGCCAGAAACTATGGCTACACCTTC.

This chain uses TRBV6-5 with TRBJ2-7; no clear D gene. Trimming stripped 8 bases from V and 6 bases from J, with 17 bases between. Germline CDR1 and CDR2: MNHEY and SVGAGI. This CDR3 region has 13 residues. The CDR3 region is CASFPAKLSEQYF. In DNA, the CDR3 is TGTGCCAGCTTTCCCGCGAAGCTGTCCGAGCAGTACTTC.

This clonotype has a count of ten or more. This chain links TRBV24-1 with TRBJ2-3; tentatively, D is TRBD2 (5 bases). Germline lookup yields CDR1 KGHDR and CDR2 SFDVKD. Trimming removed 1 base at V and 5 bases at J, with 12 bases between. The CDR3 contains 15 residues. CDR3 residues: CATSDFSGVGDTQYF. CDR3 DNA sequence: TGTGCCACCAGTGATTTCTCCGGGGTGGGAGATACGCAGTATTTT.

There are a few counts of this clonotype. CDR3 loop: CASSLDTLYEQYF. CDR3 in DNA: TGTGCCAGCTCACTTGACACCCTCTACGAGCAGTACTTC. The rearrangement uses TRBV18 and TRBJ2-7; D gene unclear. The V end lost 4 bases, the J end lost 3 bases, and 10 bases lay between the germline ends. Germline loops: CDR1 KGHSH, CDR2 LQKENI. The CDR3 has 13 amino acids. Filled out from reference TRBV18 and TRBJ2-7, the complete variable domain reads NAGVMQNPRHLVRRRGQEARLRCSPMKGHSHVYWYRQLPEEGLKFMVYLQKENIIDESGMPKERFSAEFPKEGPSILRIQQVVRGDSAAYFCASSLDTLYEQYFGPGTRLTVT.

This clonotype showed up just a few times. V gene TRBV7-2 combines with J gene TRBJ2-7, with 12 bases matching TRBD2. The V segment lost 7 bases and the J segment 6 bases; nucleotides outside the gene matches: 7. Germline CDR1 and CDR2: SGHTA and FQGNSA. The CDR3 length is 14 residues. Here the CDR3 reads CASTSTSGSPEQYF. The CDR3 DNA sequence: TGTGCCAGCACCTCGACTAGCGGGAGTCCCGAGCAGTACTTC.

The CDR3: CASSQERGNFNGYTF. Written as DNA, the CDR3 is TGCGCCAGCAGCCAAGAGAGGGGGAATTTTAATGGCTACACCTTC. The chain links TRBV4-1 to TRBJ1-2, with D possibly TRBD1 on 6 matching bases. V was trimmed by 0 bases and J by 6 bases, leaving 14 bases between them. This CDR3 spans 15 amino acids. Per the germline V gene, CDR1 is MGHRA and CDR2 is YSYEKL.

This clonotype turned up a few times. The chain employs TRBV9 and TRBJ1-4, with D unclear. Germline CDR1 is SGDLS and CDR2 is YYNGEE. V lost 4 bases and J lost 5, with 15 bases in between. The CDR3 consists of 15 residues. The CDR3 loop reads CASSIRAALNEKLFF. The CDR3 DNA follows: TGTGCCAGCAGCATACGGGCGGCTTTGAATGAAAAACTGTTTTTT.

This sequence joins TRBV7-9 and TRBJ2-2; D is undetermined. CDR1 and CDR2 from the germline V gene are SEHNR and FQNEAQ (reference sequence). CDR3 length equals 14 residues. V lost 5 bases, J lost 6 bases, and 13 bases lay in between. CDR3 bases: TGTGCCAGCAGCATCTCAGGATCGGCCGGGGAGCTGTTTTTT. Translated: CASSISGSAGELFF.

The chain links TRBV7-3 to TRBJ1-6; 11 nucleotides align to TRBD1. The CDR3 is made up of 15 amino acids. Germline-derived CDR1 and CDR2 are SGHTA and FQGTGA. The trim removed 5 bases at V and 7 bases at J, leaving 4 bases unmatched. Written as DNA, the CDR3 is TGTGCCAGCAGCCTGGGACAGGGGGGCAATTCACCCCTCCACTTT. Translation: CASSLGQGGNSPLHF.